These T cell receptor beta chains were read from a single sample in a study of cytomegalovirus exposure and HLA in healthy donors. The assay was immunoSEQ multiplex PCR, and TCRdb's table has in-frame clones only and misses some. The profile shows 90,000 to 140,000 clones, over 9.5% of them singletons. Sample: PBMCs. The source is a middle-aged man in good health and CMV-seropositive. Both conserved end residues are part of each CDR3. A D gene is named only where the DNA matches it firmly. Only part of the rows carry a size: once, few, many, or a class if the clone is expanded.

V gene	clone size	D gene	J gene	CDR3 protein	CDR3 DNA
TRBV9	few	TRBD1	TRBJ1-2	CASSVGTGVGGYTF	TGTGCCAGCAGCGTAGGGACAGGGGTCGGTGGCTACACCTTC
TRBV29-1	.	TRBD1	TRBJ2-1	CSVDRDFNNEQFF	TGCAGCGTAGACAGGGATTTCAACAATGAGCAGTTCTTC
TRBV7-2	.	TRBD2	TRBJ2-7	CASSFEREVREQYF	TGTGCCAGCAGCTTTGAGCGGGAGGTGCGCGAGCAGTACTTC
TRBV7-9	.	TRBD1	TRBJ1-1	CASRQGAVAEAFF	TGTGCCAGCAGGCAGGGGGCAGTGGCTGAAGCTTTCTTT
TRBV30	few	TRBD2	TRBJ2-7	CAWSSGTSGRAHEQYF	TGTGCCTGGAGCTCCGGGACTAGCGGGAGGGCCCACGAGCAGTACTTC
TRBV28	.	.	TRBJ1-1	CASSGGSNTEAFF	TGTGCCAGCAGTGGAGGGTCGAACACTGAAGCTTTCTTT
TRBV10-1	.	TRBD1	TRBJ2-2	CASSRDRSTNTGELFF	TGCGCCAGCAGTCGGGACAGGTCTACGAACACCGGGGAGCTGTTTTTT
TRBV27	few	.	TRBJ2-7	CASSSGGTYEQYF	TGTGCCAGCAGTTCCGGCGGAACCTACGAGCAGTACTTC
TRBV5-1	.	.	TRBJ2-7	CASSLGGRNDEQYF	TGCGCCAGCAGCTTGGGAGGTAGAAACGACGAGCAGTACTTC
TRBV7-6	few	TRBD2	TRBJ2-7	CASSPKRDGSYEQYF	TGTGCCAGCAGCCCCAAGCGGGATGGCTCCTACGAGCAGTACTTC
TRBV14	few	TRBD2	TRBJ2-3	CASSHPPSSSGRRDTQYF	TGTGCCAGCAGCCACCCTCCCTCTTCTAGCGGGAGGAGGGATACGCAGTATTTT
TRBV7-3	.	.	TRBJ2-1	CASSAALSSYNEQFF	TGTGCCAGCAGCGCCGCGTTGAGCTCCTACAATGAGCAGTTCTTC
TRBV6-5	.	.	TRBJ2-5	CASSYSGRPAIGTQYF	TGTGCCAGCAGTTACTCGGGCAGGCCGGCGATTGGGACCCAGTACTTC
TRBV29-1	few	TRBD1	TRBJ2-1	CSLAHRGSYNEQFF	TGCAGCCTGGCCCACAGGGGCTCCTACAATGAGCAGTTCTTC
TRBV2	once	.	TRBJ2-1	CASSELLAETPDNEQFF	TGTGCCAGCAGTGAACTACTAGCCGAAACACCGGACAATGAGCAGTTCTTC
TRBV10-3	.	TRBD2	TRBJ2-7	CAISELASGRNEQYF	TGTGCCATCAGTGAGCTGGCTAGCGGGAGGAACGAGCAGTACTTC
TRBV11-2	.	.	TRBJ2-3	CASSSPTPPTDTQYF	TGTGCCAGCAGCTCTCCGACTCCTCCCACAGATACGCAGTATTTT
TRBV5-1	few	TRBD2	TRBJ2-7	CASSPPGLAGGYEQYF	TGCGCCAGCAGCCCCCCGGGACTAGCGGGAGGCTACGAGCAGTACTTC
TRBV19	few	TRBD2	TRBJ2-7	CASSFGTSGRGYEQYF	TGTGCCAGTAGTTTCGGGACTAGCGGGAGAGGGTACGAGCAGTACTTC
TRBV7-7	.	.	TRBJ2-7	CASSRIQGNEQYF	TGTGCTAGCAGCCGTATACAGGGAAACGAGCAGTACTTC
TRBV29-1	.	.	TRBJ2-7	CSVNGESYEQYF	TGCAGCGTAAATGGGGAGTCCTACGAGCAGTACTTC
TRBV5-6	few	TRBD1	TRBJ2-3	CASSVRTGGLDTQYF	TGTGCCAGCAGCGTACGGACAGGGGGCCTAGATACGCAGTATTTT
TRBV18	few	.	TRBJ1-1	CASSPERGTEAFF	TGTGCCAGCTCACCTGAAAGGGGTACTGAAGCTTTCTTT
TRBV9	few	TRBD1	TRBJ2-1	CASSGTGASSYNEQFF	TGTGCCAGCAGCGGGACAGGGGCCAGCTCCTACAATGAGCAGTTCTTC
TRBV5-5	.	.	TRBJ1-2	CASSPTASNYGYTF	TGTGCCAGCAGCCCGACAGCCTCTAACTATGGCTACACCTTC
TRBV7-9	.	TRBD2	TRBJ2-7	CASSLGRGAGNYEQYF	TGTGCCAGCAGCTTAGGGAGGGGAGCGGGGAACTACGAGCAGTACTTC
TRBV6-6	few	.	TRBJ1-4	CASSSTLGPGDEKLFF	TGTGCCAGCAGTTCGACCCTGGGACCAGGGGATGAAAAACTGTTTTTT
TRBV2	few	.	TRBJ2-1	CASEYYGLYNEQFF	TGTGCCAGCGAATACTATGGACTATACAATGAGCAGTTCTTC
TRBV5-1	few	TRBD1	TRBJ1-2	CASSSMGQNYGYTF	TGCGCCAGCAGCTCTATGGGACAGAACTATGGCTACACCTTC
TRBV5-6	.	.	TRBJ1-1	CASSLTDLNTEAFF	TGTGCCAGCAGCTTAACGGACTTGAACACTGAAGCTTTCTTT
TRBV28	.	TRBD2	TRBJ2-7	CASSPGGGHNTYEQYF	TGTGCCAGCAGCCCCGGGGGGGGACACAACACTTACGAGCAGTACTTC
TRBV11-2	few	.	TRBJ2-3	CASSLNGPGGDTQYF	TGTGCCAGCAGCCTCAACGGCCCAGGTGGGGATACGCAGTATTTT
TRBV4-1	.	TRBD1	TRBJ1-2	CASRETGTATNYGYTF	TGCGCCAGCAGAGAGACCGGGACAGCGACTAACTATGGCTACACCTTC
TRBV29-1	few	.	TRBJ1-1	CSVVPGDGTEAFF	TGCAGCGTTGTCCCCGGGGATGGTACTGAAGCTTTCTTT
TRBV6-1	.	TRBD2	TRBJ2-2	CASSEAASGDGELFF	TGTGCCAGCAGTGAAGCGGCTAGCGGTGACGGGGAGCTGTTTTTT
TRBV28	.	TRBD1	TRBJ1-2	CASSLTGAPYGYTF	TGTGCCAGCAGTTTGACAGGGGCGCCCTATGGCTACACCTTC
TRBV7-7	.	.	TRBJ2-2	CASSLARNTGELFF	TGTGCCAGCAGCTTAGCGAGGAACACCGGGGAGCTGTTTTTT
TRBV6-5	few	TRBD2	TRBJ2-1	CATSPGGYNEQFF	TGTGCCACCTCACCGGGGGGATACAATGAGCAGTTCTTC
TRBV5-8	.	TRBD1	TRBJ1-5	CASNNGQGDQPQHF	TGTGCCAGCAATAATGGGCAGGGGGATCAGCCCCAGCATTTT
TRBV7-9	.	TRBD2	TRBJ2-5	CASSLTAGVETQYF	TGTGCCAGCAGCTTAACGGCGGGAGTTGAGACCCAGTACTTC
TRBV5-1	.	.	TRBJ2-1	CASMGGAGEQFF	TGCGCCAGTATGGGGGGAGCGGGTGAGCAGTTCTTC
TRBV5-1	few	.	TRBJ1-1	CASSLVGGNTEAFF	TGCGCCAGCAGCTTGGTGGGGGGAAACACTGAAGCTTTCTTT
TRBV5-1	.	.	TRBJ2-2	CASSYQQGLNTGELFF	TGCGCCAGCAGCTACCAACAGGGTTTGAACACCGGGGAGCTGTTTTTT
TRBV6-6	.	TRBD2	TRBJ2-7	CASSYSGLAGVGEQYF	TGTGCCAGCAGTTACTCTGGGCTAGCGGGAGTCGGCGAGCAGTACTTC
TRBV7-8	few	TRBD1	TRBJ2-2	CASSLAAGGSGELFF	TGTGCCAGCAGCTTAGCGGCAGGGGGCTCCGGGGAGCTGTTTTTT
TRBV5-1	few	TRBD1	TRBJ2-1	CASSQKTGTDYYNEQFF	TGCGCCAGCAGCCAAAAAACCGGGACAGACTACTACAATGAGCAGTTCTTC
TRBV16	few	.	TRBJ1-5	CASSQGGGGGQPQHF	TGTGCCAGCAGCCAAGGAGGGGGGGGAGGCCAGCCCCAGCATTTT
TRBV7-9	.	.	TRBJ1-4	CASSSRTDRPNEKLFF	TGTGCCAGCAGCTCGAGGACAGATCGCCCTAATGAAAAACTGTTTTTT
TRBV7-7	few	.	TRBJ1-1	CASSLSAETEAFF	TGTGCCAGCAGCTTATCCGCCGAGACTGAAGCTTTCTTT
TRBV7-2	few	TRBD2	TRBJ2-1	CASSLLRLAGAYNEQFF	TGTGCCAGCAGCTTATTGCGGCTAGCGGGAGCCTACAATGAGCAGTTCTTC
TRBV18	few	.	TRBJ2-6	CASSPIPGRIGANVLTF	TGTGCCAGCTCACCAATCCCCGGCAGGATCGGGGCCAACGTCCTGACTTTC
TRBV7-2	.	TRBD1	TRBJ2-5	CASSPRQGPETQYF	TGTGCCAGCAGCCCACGACAGGGTCCGGAGACCCAGTACTTC
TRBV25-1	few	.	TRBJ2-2	CASTLGERTGELFF	TGTGCCAGCACCTTAGGAGAACGGACCGGGGAGCTGTTTTTT
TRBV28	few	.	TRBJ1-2	CASKKGQPYGYTF	TGTGCCAGCAAGAAGGGGCAGCCCTATGGCTACACCTTC
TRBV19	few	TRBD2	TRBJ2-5	CASNRLAGPQETQYF	TGTGCCAGTAACAGACTAGCGGGACCACAAGAGACCCAGTACTTC
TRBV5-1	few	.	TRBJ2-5	CASRPQGWGQETQYF	TGCGCCAGCAGACCCCAGGGGTGGGGGCAAGAGACCCAGTACTTC
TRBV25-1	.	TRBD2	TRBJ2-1	CAGSARLAPNNEQFF	TGTGCCGGCAGTGCCCGACTAGCACCAAACAATGAGCAGTTCTTC
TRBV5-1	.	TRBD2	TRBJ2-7	CASSRMGLAGLVSSYEQYF	TGCGCCAGCAGCCGGATGGGACTAGCGGGACTTGTAAGCTCCTACGAGCAGTACTTC